This T cell receptor beta chain was recorded in a study of brain T cells in children with intractable seizures. A word on this clone: Its target is unknown.

Findings of the study overall: Patients' HCMV serostatus was unknown; virus specificity rests on CDR3 similarity alone.

Produced via immunoSEQ multiplex PCR; TCRdb's table is partial and in-frame only. The sample lists roughly 120,000 clones, roughly 94% occurring once. The CDR3 consists of 14 residues. The germline V gene encodes CDR1 SGHDT and CDR2 YYEEEE. Trimming removed 0 bases from V and 1 base from J, with 7 bases in between. Sequencing was limited to surgery cases with top T cell transcript signatures in brain tissue. Before surgery, patients took at least one anti-epileptic drug. The starting material was peripheral blood, obtained at surgery. This TCR derives from a boy under two years old with hemimegalencephaly and intractable seizures. The chain has TRBV5-6 and TRBJ1-1; D not certain. CDR3 protein: CASSLGPWNTEAFF. The CDR3 nucleotides are TGTGCCAGCAGCTTGGGGCCGTGGAACACTGAAGCTTTCTTT.